Shown below are 20 T cell receptor beta chains from a single sample sequenced in a study of blood T cell repertoires in COVID-19. Sequencing was performed with immunoSEQ multiplex PCR; in TCRdb, only in-frame clones are kept and a portion is missing. The profile covers fewer than 500,000 clones, with roughly 87% appearing a single time and almost 2% taken by the ten largest. Material for sequencing was PBMCs or T cells enriched from blood (not recorded which). The source is a woman under 30 with acute COVID-19.

The rearrangement uses TRBV7-9 and TRBJ1-5; a possible D gene is TRBD1 (5 bases). Germline assignment: CDR1 SEHNR and CDR2 FQNEAQ (reference sequence). Trimming cost V 1 base and J 7 bases, with 5 bases left between them. The CDR3 extends over 12 amino acids. In DNA, the CDR3 is TGTGCCAGCAGCTTAGAGGGGCAGCCCCAGCATTTT. Translating it yields CASSLEGQPQHF.

The table lists this clone with a count of one. This chain joins TRBV5-1 and TRBJ1-6; tentative D call: TRBD1 (5 bases). The CDR3 is 16 residues long. V gave up 0 bases and J gave up 5 bases, with 12 bases separating them. In germline, CDR1 is SGHRS, CDR2 YFSETQ. The CDR3 loop is CASSLGQRRDNSPLHF. The CDR3 DNA follows: TGCGCCAGCAGCTTGGGACAGCGAAGAGATAATTCACCCCTCCACTTT.

The V gene is TRBV28, the J gene TRBJ1-5; 8 nucleotides match TRBD1. The CDR3 contains 14 residues. Germline lookup yields CDR1 MDHEN and CDR2 SYDVKM. V lost 3 bases and J lost 7; bases outside the gene matches: 5. The CDR3 sequence is CASSLIQGAQPQHF. The DNA for the CDR3 is TGTGCCAGCAGTTTGATTCAGGGGGCCCAGCCCCAGCATTTT.

This chain joins TRBV27 and TRBJ2-1; perhaps TRBD1 as D (5 bases). The germline V gene has CDR1 MNHEY and CDR2 SMNVEV (reference sequence). The CDR3 is 14 amino acids. V shed 2 bases and J shed 5 bases, with 10 bases lying between them. CDR3 region: CASSLKGFDNEQFF. For the CDR3, the DNA is TGTGCCAGCAGTTTAAAGGGGTTCGACAATGAGCAGTTCTTC.

A word on this clone: Other DNA sequences from this sample encode an identical CDR3 as well. The chain combines TRBV24-1 with TRBJ1-1, with no clear D. Germline CDR1 reads KGHDR; CDR2 reads SFDVKD. V lost 0 bases and J 7 bases, leaving 5 bases between the germline ends. CDR3 length: 12 residues. CDR3 protein: CATSDLAGEAFF. CDR3 bases: TGTGCCACCAGTGATTTGGCAGGTGAAGCTTTCTTT.

This sequence joins TRBV29-1 and TRBJ2-7; TRBD1 matches at 7 bases. Germline V lookup: CDR1 SQVTM, CDR2 ANQGSEA. After removal of 6 bases from V and 2 bases from J, the junction contained 7 bases not matched to a gene. This CDR3 spans 13 amino acids. For the CDR3, the DNA is TGCAGCGTGCGGACAGGCTCGACCTACGAGCAGTACTTC. It specifies CSVRTGSTYEQYF.

This chain uses TRBV25-1 with TRBJ1-2; 8 bases align to TRBD1. After removal of 2 bases from V and 4 bases from J, the junction contained 0 bases not matched to a gene. This CDR3 contains 13 residues. The V gene's germline CDR1 is MGHDK and CDR2 SYGVNS. This chain's CDR3 is CASSETGGYGYTF. The DNA of the CDR3 is TGTGCCAGCAGTGAAACAGGGGGCTATGGCTACACCTTC.

The genes are TRBV7-9 and TRBJ1-1; D unresolved. Germline CDR1 and CDR2: SEHNR and FQNEAQ (reference sequence). Trimming left V 5 bases short and J 1 base short, with 14 bases between. This CDR3 has 15 amino acids. The CDR3 DNA follows: TGTGCCAGCAGCGAAGCCCATGGGAGGAACACTGAAGCTTTCTTT. Its translation is CASSEAHGRNTEAFF.

CDR3 nucleotides: TGCGCCAGCAGCCAAGGGCCTCGTGAAAAACTGTTTTTT. Amino acids: CASSQGPREKLFF. The chain has TRBV4-1 and TRBJ1-4; no clear D. The CDR3 totals 13 residues. CDR1 and CDR2 from the germline V gene are MGHRA and YSYEKL. The V and J ends lost 1 base and 7 bases respectively, with 7 bases between them.

The chain links TRBV5-1 to TRBJ1-2; D possibly corresponds to TRBD1 (5 bases). Between the trimmed V and J ends, which lost 4 bases and 5 bases, there was a span of 12 bases. The CDR3 is 13 amino acids. Germline CDR1 SGHRS, CDR2 YFSETQ. The CDR3, as DNA: TGCGCCAGCAGCCCCGAGGACACATATGGCTACACCTTC. Translating gives CASSPEDTYGYTF. Variable domain in full (rest from reference TRBV5-1 and TRBJ1-2): KAGVTQTPRYLIKTRGQQVTLSCSPISGHRSVSWYQQTPGQGLQFLFEYFSETQRNKGNFPGRFSGRQFSNSRSEMNVSTLELGDSALYLCASSPEDTYGYTFGSGTRLTVV.

Remarks on this clone: Other DNA sequences in the same sample also yield this CDR3. This rearrangement joins TRBV14 to TRBJ1-1, with D possibly matching TRBD1 (6 bases). The CDR3 runs to 13 residues. The V end was cut by 4 bases, the J end by 3 bases, with 9 bases between. The V gene's germline CDR1 is SGHDN and CDR2 FVKESK. CDR3 bases: TGTGCCAGCAGCCGAAACAGGGACACTGAAGCTTTCTTT. Translating gives CASSRNRDTEAFF.

This clone has more than one count but fewer than ten. This rearrangement joins TRBV30 to TRBJ2-3; possible D gene TRBD2, 6 bases. The ends were cut back, 2 bases at V and 3 bases at J, with 12 bases in the middle. The CDR3 runs 14 residues. From germline, CDR1 is GTSNPN and CDR2 SVGIG (reference sequence). Written as DNA, the CDR3 is TGTGCCTGGAGTAGACTAGAGGTAACAGATACGCAGTATTTT. Translation gives CAWSRLEVTDTQYF.

The CDR3 spells CASRPQGPSGNTIYF. CDR3 in DNA: TGTGCCAGCAGACCGCAGGGTCCCTCTGGAAACACCATATATTTT. The gene calls are TRBV7-2 and TRBJ1-3; the D gene is possibly TRBD1 (5 bases). Per germline, CDR1 SGHTA and CDR2 FQGNSA. The CDR3 sequence is 15 residues long. Trimming removed 6 bases at V and 0 bases at J, with 12 bases between.

The chain recombines TRBV30 with TRBJ1-4; a possible D gene is TRBD1 (5 bases). Germline-derived CDR1 and CDR2 are GTSNPN and SVGIG (reference sequence). V lost 3 bases to trimming and J lost 8 bases, with 16 bases between them. The CDR3 loop spans 14 amino acids. The CDR3 sequence: CAWRLEGLWEKLFF. CDR3 DNA: TGTGCCTGGAGGCTGGAGGGGCTTTGGGAAAAACTGTTTTTT.

V is TRBV3-1 (or the pseudogene TRBV3-2) and J is TRBJ1-2; 8 bases match TRBD1. The CDR3 totals 13 residues. CDR1 is LGHDT, CDR2 YNNKEL, per germline (reference sequence). Unmatched junction bases numbered 3, after V lost 1 base and J lost 8 bases. The CDR3 sequence: CASSQARTGGYTF. CDR3 bases: TGTGCCAGCAGCCAAGCCCGGACAGGGGGCTACACCTTC.

CDR3 amino acids: CASSPYLAGGQETQYF. Here the CDR3 DNA reads TGTGCCAGCAGTCCGTACCTAGCGGGGGGACAAGAGACCCAGTACTTC. The V and J genes are TRBV27 and TRBJ2-5, with TRBD2 matching 11 bases. J was trimmed by 2 bases and V by 5 bases; bases with no gene match: 7. The CDR3 sequence is 16 residues long. Germline CDR1 and CDR2: MNHEY and SMNVEV (reference sequence).

The chain recombines TRBV28 with TRBJ2-1; 10 bases match TRBD2. The junction had 10 bases not matched to a gene; V was cut back by 6 bases and J by 8 bases. The CDR3 totals 15 residues. Looked up from germline, CDR1 is MDHEN and CDR2 is SYDVKM. CDR3 in amino acids: CASRISSGSRDEQFF. The CDR3 coding sequence is TGTGCCAGCAGAATCTCTAGCGGGAGTAGGGATGAGCAGTTCTTC.

J is TRBJ2-3 and V is TRBV19, with TRBD2 identical over 16 bases. V gave up 3 bases and J gave up 6 bases; unmatched junction bases: 3. CDR3 size: 16 residues. Germline V lookup: CDR1 LNHDA, CDR2 SQIVND (reference sequence). CDR3 loop: CASSMGTSGGGDTQYF. The CDR3 DNA is TGTGCCAGTAGTATGGGGACTAGCGGGGGGGGCGATACGCAGTATTTT.

The chain uses TRBV28 and TRBJ1-3; possible D gene TRBD1, 6 bases. Between the trimmed V and J ends, which lost 6 bases and 0 bases, there was a span of 15 bases. Looked up from germline, CDR1 is MDHEN and CDR2 is SYDVKM. This CDR3 comprises 16 residues. CDR3 region: CASSLIDRNSGNTIYF. In nucleotides, the CDR3 is TGTGCCAGCAGCCTTATTGACAGGAACTCTGGAAACACCATATATTTT.

This clone was observed a few times. The rearrangement uses TRBV19 and TRBJ2-7; D may be TRBD1 (6 bases). V lost 5 bases, J lost 1 base, and 9 bases lay in between. CDR1 is LNHDA, CDR2 SQIVND, per germline (reference sequence). The CDR3 spans 13 residues. The CDR3 DNA sequence: TGTGCCAGTAGTTCCGGACAGTCCTACGAGCAGTACTTC. It specifies CASSSGQSYEQYF.